This T cell receptor beta chain was sequenced for a study of cytotoxic CD8 clonotypes in ibrutinib-treated CLL. The germline CDR1 and CDR2 sequences are MNHNS and SASEGT. The CDR3 has 14 amino acids. The V end was cut by 5 bases, the J end by 2 bases, with 13 bases between. Here immunoSEQ multiplex PCR was the method, and the copy in TCRdb shows in-frame clones only, minus some. The table shows about 40,000 clones, with around 70% occurring only once. Specimen: PBMCs, collected at disease progression, from a patient treated with ibrutinib. This chain uses TRBV6-1 with TRBJ2-7; possible D gene TRBD2, 6 bases. The receptor was derived from a human donor with chronic lymphocytic leukemia. CDR3 in DNA: TGTGCCAGCAGTCTTGGACGGGGGACCTACGAGCAGTACTTC. Its translation is CASSLGRGTYEQYF.